This T cell receptor beta chain was recovered during a study of blood T cell repertoires in COVID-19. This clone has only a few counts. The protocol was immunoSEQ multiplex PCR, while the TCRdb copy is restricted to in-frame clones and leaves out a portion. The sample lists approximately 240,000 clones, approximately 85% seen once, with under 3.5% in the top ten. Germline values: CDR1 SGDLS, CDR2 YYNGEE. V was cut by 3 bases and J by 4 bases, with 23 bases left in between. The CDR3 length is 17 residues. This sequence originates from a man between 45 and 60 years old who had recovered from COVID-19. The genes are TRBV9 and TRBJ2-7, with D tentatively TRBD2 (7 bases). Specimen: peripheral blood. CDR3 bases: TGTGCCAGCAGCGGAAACCCTCTGGCGGGGGCTGGTTACGAGCAGTACTTC. Its protein product is CASSGNPLAGAGYEQYF. Full variable domain (missing parts from reference TRBV9 and TRBJ2-7): DSGVTQTPKHLITATGQRVTLRCSPRSGDLSVYWYQQSLDQGLQFLIQYYNGEERAKGNILERFSAQQFPDLHSELNLSSLELGDSALYFCASSGNPLAGAGYEQYFGPGTRLTVT.